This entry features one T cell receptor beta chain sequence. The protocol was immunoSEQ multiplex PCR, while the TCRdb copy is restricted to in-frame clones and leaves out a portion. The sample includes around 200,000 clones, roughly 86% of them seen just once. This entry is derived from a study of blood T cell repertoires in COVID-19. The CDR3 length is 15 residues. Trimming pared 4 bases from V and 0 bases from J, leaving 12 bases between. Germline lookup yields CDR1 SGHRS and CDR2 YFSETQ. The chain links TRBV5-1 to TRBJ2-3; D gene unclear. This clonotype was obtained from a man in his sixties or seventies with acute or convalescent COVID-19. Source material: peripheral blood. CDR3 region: CASSRDTDSTDTQYF. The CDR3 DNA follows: TGCGCCAGCAGCCGAGACACAGACAGCACAGATACGCAGTATTTT.